Below, 13 T cell receptor beta chains from the same sample are listed, as sequenced in a study of blood T cells in healthy people across ages. Sample-barcoded 5' priming and a J-beta primer mix drove a second PCR of roughly 6 to 12 cycles. TCRdb itself ran the 5' RACE reads through MiXCR, one entry per CDR3 protein. This sample has 550,000 to 750,000 distinct CDR3 sequences, with 21% found just once. Sequenced material: blood. These receptor sequences come from a man aged 70 or older in good health.

The V call is TRBV11-3, the J call TRBJ2-3; D not certain. V lost 0 bases to trimming and J lost 2 bases, with 9 bases between them. This CDR3 contains 15 residues. CDR1 and CDR2 (germline): SGHNT, YENEEA. CDR3 in amino acids: CASSLDRSTTDTQYF. The CDR3 coding sequence is TGTGCCAGCAGCTTAGATCGCTCTACCACAGATACGCAGTATTTT.

The rearrangement joins TRBV6-1 to TRBJ2-5; the match to TRBD1 covers 9 bases. The end of the DNA aligns better with TRBJ2-1, so the J call may be wrong. CDR1 and CDR2 (germline): MNHNS, SASEGT. This CDR3 region has 17 residues. CDR3 sequence reads: CASSILPLWTGVNEQFF. The DNA of the CDR3 is TGTGCCAGCAGCATATTGCCCCTGTGGACAGGGGTAAATGAGCAGTTCTTC.

This clonotype was counted only a few times. An end of the junction does not agree with germline; a read error may underlie this. This sequence joins TRBV7-7 and TRBJ2-2, with D perhaps matching TRBD1 (5 bases). Germline V gene data show CDR1 as SSHAT and CDR2 as FNYEAQ (reference sequence). This CDR3 region has 18 residues. Here the CDR3 reads CASSLVQSSRQGSGELFF. CDR3 nucleotide sequence: TGTGCTAGCAGCTTGGTTCAGTCAAGCAGGCAGGGTTCCGGGGAGCTGTTTTTT.

The genes are TRBV28 and TRBJ2-3; 9 positions match TRBD1. The CDR3 has 17 residues. Trimming removed 7 bases from V and 3 bases from J; junction bases left unmatched: 14. The germline CDR1 and CDR2 sequences are MDHEN and SYDVKM. This chain's CDR3 is CASTQSERTGATDTQYF. The CDR3 DNA reads as TGTGCCAGCACCCAGTCGGAGAGGACAGGGGCTACAGATACGCAGTATTTT.

In this sample, this clonotype turned up a few times. This rearrangement joins TRBV7-3 to TRBJ2-3; 15 bases fit TRBD2. The CDR3 is 18 amino acids. J lost 8 bases, V lost 5 bases, and 14 bases had no gene match. Looked up from germline, CDR1 is SGHTA and CDR2 is FQGTGA. The CDR3 region has the DNA TGTGCCAGCAGCCAAACCGGGACTAGCGGGAGGCTGACTGGTACGCAGTATTTT. Its translation is CASSQTGTSGRLTGTQYF.

The chain has TRBV7-3 and TRBJ2-5; no clear D. Looked up from germline, CDR1 is SGHTA and CDR2 is FQGTGA. CDR3 length: 14 amino acids. Trimming shortened V by 6 bases and J by 1 base, and 12 bases separated the two germline ends. The CDR3 sequence: CASSLLLRQETQYF. CDR3 bases: TGTGCCAGCAGTCTCTTACTTCGCCAAGAGACCCAGTACTTC. The variable domain in full, with the rest retrieved from reference TRBV7-3 and TRBJ2-5, is GAGVSQTPSNKVTEKGKYVELRCDPISGHTALYWYRQSLGQGPEFLIYFQGTGAADDSGLPNDRFFAVRPEGSVSTLKIQRTERGDSAVYLCASSLLLRQETQYFGPGTRLLVL.

This clonotype was observed at least ten times. The rearrangement joins TRBV12-3 or TRBV12-4 to TRBJ2-5; D is ambiguous. The CDR3 is 12 residues long. The V end lost 5 bases, the J end lost 2 bases, and 6 bases lay between the germline ends. The chain's CDR3 is CASSPAQETQYF. DNA of the CDR3: TGTGCCAGCAGTCCAGCACAAGAGACCCAGTACTTC.

On this clonotype itself: The junction departs from germline at one end; a sequencing error may be responsible. The chain employs TRBV3-1 and TRBJ2-5; D is undetermined. With the DNA end fitting TRBJ2-1 better, the J assignment may be wrong. Looked up from germline, CDR1 is LGHDT and CDR2 is YNNKEL (reference sequence). CDR3 length: 13 residues. In DNA form, the CDR3 reads TGTACCAGCAGCCTAGAAAGGCGCAGGGAGCAGTTCTTC. Translating gives CTSSLERRREQFF.

The chain recombines TRBV6-5 with TRBJ2-1, with 8 bases matching TRBD2. Germline V lookup: CDR1 MNHEY, CDR2 SVGAGI. V shed 8 bases, J shed 9 bases, and the junction held 9 bases outside the gene matches. CDR3 length: 13 residues. For the CDR3, the DNA is TGTGCCAGCTGGAGGTCGGGAGGGGCTGAGCAGTTCTTC. It translates to CASWRSGGAEQFF.

The table lists this clonotype with a few counts. This rearrangement joins TRBV12-3 or TRBV12-4 to TRBJ2-5; D uncertain. Trimming cost V 2 bases and J 5 bases, with 12 bases left between them. The CDR3 is 14 residues long. The CDR3, as DNA: TGTGCCAGCAGTTTATTGGACCTGTTGGAGACCCAGTACTTC. It specifies CASSLLDLLETQYF.

Of note for this clonotype: As the CDR3 is not closed by the conserved phenylalanine or tryptophan, this likely results from a read error. CDR3 region: CASSQGSNQPQHL. CDR3 DNA sequence: TGTGCCAGCAGCCAAGGCAGCAATCAGCCCCAGCATCTT. The chain is built from TRBV3-1 and TRBJ1-5, with no clear D. The germline V gene encodes CDR1 LGHDT and CDR2 YNNKEL (reference sequence). Trimming pared 1 base from V and 1 base from J, leaving 2 bases between. This CDR3 is 13 amino acids long.

This clonotype was seen a few times. The chain links TRBV27 to TRBJ1-6; D remains unclear. Germline V CDR1 and CDR2: MNHEY, SMNVEV (reference sequence). V was pared by 6 bases and J by 4 bases, with 13 bases between. The CDR3 covers 15 residues. CDR3 bases: TGTGCCAGCAGCTCCCAAGTGGGTTATAATTCACCCCTCCACTTT. Its protein product is CASSSQVGYNSPLHF.

This clonotype was recorded a few times. The rearrangement links TRBV25-1 to TRBJ1-4; D gene unclear. V lost 1 base and J 3 bases, leaving 9 bases between the germline ends. Germline V lookup: CDR1 MGHDK, CDR2 SYGVNS. The CDR3 is 15 amino acids. DNA of the CDR3: TGTGCCAGCAGTGAATCCGGGTCTTCTAATGAAAAACTGTTTTTT. Its translation: CASSESGSSNEKLFF.